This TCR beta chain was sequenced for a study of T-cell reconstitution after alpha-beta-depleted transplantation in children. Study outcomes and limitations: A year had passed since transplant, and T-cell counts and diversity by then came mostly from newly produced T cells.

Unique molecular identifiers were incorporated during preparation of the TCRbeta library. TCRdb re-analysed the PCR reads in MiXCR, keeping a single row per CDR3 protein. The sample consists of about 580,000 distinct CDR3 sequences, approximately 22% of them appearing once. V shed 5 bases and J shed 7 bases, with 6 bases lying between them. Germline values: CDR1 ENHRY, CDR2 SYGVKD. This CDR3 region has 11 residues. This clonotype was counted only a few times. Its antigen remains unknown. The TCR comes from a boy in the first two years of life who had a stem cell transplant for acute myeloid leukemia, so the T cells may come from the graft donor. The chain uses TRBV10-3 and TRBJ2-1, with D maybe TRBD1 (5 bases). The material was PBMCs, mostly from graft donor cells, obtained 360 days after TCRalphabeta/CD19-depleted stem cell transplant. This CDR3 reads CAISSGNEQFF. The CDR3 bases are TGTGCCATCAGTTCAGGGAATGAGCAGTTCTTC.